These 31 T cell receptor beta chains were sequenced from one sample in a study of blood T cell repertoires in COVID-19. TCRdb keeps only in-frame clones here, not all; method: immunoSEQ multiplex PCR. The data hold a few hundred thousand clones, with about 89% observed a single time. The material sequenced was peripheral blood. The receptor set was obtained from a woman aged 55-69 years with acute or convalescent COVID-19.

This sequence joins TRBV28 and TRBJ2-3; TRBD1 matches 7 bases. Germline V gives CDR1 MDHEN, CDR2 SYDVKM. V trimming: 6 bases; J trimming: 2 bases; junction bases outside the gene matches: 11. This CDR3 is 16 amino acids long. The CDR3, as DNA: TGTGCCAGCAGCCTAAACCTCGACAGGGTCACAGATACGCAGTATTTT. Protein: CASSLNLDRVTDTQYF.

The rearrangement joins TRBV12-3 or TRBV12-4 to TRBJ1-5, with D possibly being TRBD1 (6 bases). V was clipped by 10 bases and J by 4 bases, with 11 bases between them. The CDR3 length is 12 residues. CDR3 sequence (DNA): TGTGCCACGTCAGGGGTGAATCAGCCCCAGCATTTT. Its translation is CATSGVNQPQHF.

This clone was seen only a few times. This chain connects TRBV14 to TRBJ2-7; D is possibly TRBD1 (5 bases). This CDR3 comprises 13 residues. CDR1 is SGHDN, CDR2 FVKESK, per germline. The germline V and J ends were trimmed by 3 bases and 7 bases, with 13 bases remaining between them. This CDR3 is CASSHYPTVEQYF. DNA of the CDR3: TGTGCCAGCAGCCACTACCCGACAGTTGAGCAGTACTTC.

The chain uses TRBV7-3 and TRBJ1-1; D is perhaps TRBD1 (6 bases). The V and J ends lost 5 bases and 1 base respectively, with 17 bases between them. Germline V gives CDR1 SGHTA, CDR2 FQGTGA. The CDR3 loop spans 16 amino acids. The CDR3 loop is CASSLLRQERNTEAFF. CDR3 DNA: TGTGCCAGCAGCCTGTTAAGACAGGAAAGGAACACTGAAGCTTTCTTT.

This chain links TRBV27 with TRBJ2-3, with TRBD2 identical over 11 bases. Germline loops: CDR1 MNHEY, CDR2 SMNVEV (reference sequence). CDR3 length equals 17 residues. J lost 8 bases, V lost 5 bases, and 15 bases had no gene match. CDR3: CASSPPWGSGGEGTQYF. CDR3 sequence (DNA): TGTGCCAGCAGTCCCCCCTGGGGTAGCGGGGGGGAAGGTACGCAGTATTTT.

This clone turned up a few times. The genes are TRBV27 and TRBJ2-1, with D unresolved. The CDR3 is made up of 16 amino acids. CDR1 is MNHEY and CDR2 is SMNVEV in the germline V gene (reference sequence). V lost 8 bases, J lost 2 bases, and 19 bases lay in between. CDR3 bases: TGTGCCAGCCTCCAACCGGGTCGCACCCCCTACAATGAGCAGTTCTTC. Residues: CASLQPGRTPYNEQFF.

The chain is built from TRBV2 and TRBJ2-1, with TRBD2 matching over 14 bases. J lost 7 bases, V lost 6 bases, and 5 bases had no gene match. Germline CDR1 is SNHLY and CDR2 is FYNNEI. This CDR3 is built from 15 residues. The CDR3 spells CASSETSGGGNEQFF. As DNA, the CDR3 is TGTGCCAGCAGCGAGACTAGCGGGGGGGGGAATGAGCAGTTCTTC.

The V gene is TRBV7-2, the J gene TRBJ1-1; D is undetermined. Trimming removed 0 bases from V and 2 bases from J, with 10 bases in between. Germline-derived CDR1 and CDR2 are SGHTA and FQGNSA. CDR3 length equals 15 residues. The CDR3 DNA reads TGTGCCAGCAGCTTAGCGCGTCGGGGAAACACTGAAGCTTTCTTT. As protein: CASSLARRGNTEAFF.

This chain links TRBV5-1 with TRBJ2-1; possible D gene TRBD2, 6 bases. CDR3 length equals 14 residues. V lost 4 bases, J lost 7 bases, and 15 bases lay in between. Germline values: CDR1 SGHRS, CDR2 YFSETQ. For the CDR3, the DNA is TGCGCCAGCAGCCCGGAGGGTAGCAAAAATGAGCAGTTCTTC. Its translation: CASSPEGSKNEQFF. Based on the CDR3 plus reference TRBV5-1 and TRBJ2-1, the full variable domain is KAGVTQTPRYLIKTRGQQVTLSCSPISGHRSVSWYQQTPGQGLQFLFEYFSETQRNKGNFPGRFSGRQFSNSRSEMNVSTLELGDSALYLCASSPEGSKNEQFFGPGTRLTVL.

This clone occurred once. The chain combines TRBV16 with TRBJ2-7, with 11 bases fitting TRBD1. The junction had 1 base not matched to a gene; V was cut back by 0 bases and J by 3 bases. CDR3 length: 15 residues. The germline V gene encodes CDR1 KGHSY and CDR2 FQNENV. The CDR3 nucleotides read TGTGCCAGCAGCCAATCCGGGACAGGGGGCTACGAGCAGTACTTC. It yields the protein CASSQSGTGGYEQYF.

This clone occurred once. V and J are TRBV7-3 and TRBJ2-1; a weak D match, TRBD2 (6 bases). Trimming pared 6 bases from V and 1 base from J, leaving 7 bases between. CDR1 and CDR2 from the germline V gene are SGHTA and FQGTGA. CDR3 length: 13 residues. CDR3 region: CASRRESYNEQFF. In nucleotides, the CDR3 is TGTGCCAGCAGGCGGGAATCCTACAATGAGCAGTTCTTC.

V gene TRBV24-1 combines with J gene TRBJ1-5; D gene uncertain. V lost 4 bases and J 7 bases, leaving 10 bases between the germline ends. The CDR3 runs to 13 residues. Germline CDR1 is KGHDR and CDR2 is SFDVKD. Here the CDR3 reads CATSDPGGQPQHF. CDR3 DNA: TGTGCCACCAGTGACCCGGGTGGCCAGCCCCAGCATTTT.

The chain joins TRBV6-2 or TRBV6-3 to TRBJ2-7, with TRBD1 matching 9 bases. The CDR3 runs to 15 residues. The V gene end was trimmed by 6 bases and the J gene end by 3 bases; junction bases not matched to a gene: 9. Germline V gene sequence: CDR1 MNHEY, CDR2 SVGEGT. CDR3 amino acids: CASSQGQGWGYEQYF. The CDR3 DNA reads as TGTGCCAGCAGCCAGGGACAGGGCTGGGGCTACGAGCAGTACTTC.

In DNA form, the CDR3 reads TGTGCCAGCAGCTTAGGAGCGGAGCCCCAGCATTTT. This codes for CASSLGAEPQHF. V usage is TRBV7-9 and J usage is TRBJ1-5; no definite D call. This CDR3 comprises 12 residues. Trimming removed 1 base at V and 8 bases at J, with 6 bases between. The V gene's germline CDR1 is SEHNR and CDR2 FQNEAQ (reference sequence). Based on the CDR3 plus reference TRBV7-9 and TRBJ1-5, the full variable domain is DTGVSQNPRHKITKRGQNVTFRCDPISEHNRLYWYRQTLGQGPEFLTYFQNEAQLEKSRLLSDRFSAERPKGSFSTLEIQRTEQGDSAMYLCASSLGAEPQHFGDGTRLSIL.

The gene calls are TRBV28 and TRBJ2-7; unclear D gene. Germline CDR1 and CDR2: MDHEN and SYDVKM. CDR3 length equals 12 residues. The V gene lost 3 bases and the J gene lost 8 bases, with 11 bases spanning the gap. In nucleotides, the CDR3 is TGTGCCAGCAGTTTTATAACCAGGAAGCAGTACTTC. It codes for CASSFITRKQYF.

V and J are TRBV29-1 and TRBJ2-1, with 13 bases lining up with TRBD2. The CDR3 spans 16 residues. The germline CDR1 and CDR2 sequences are SQVTM and ANQGSEA. Trimming removed 6 bases from V and 0 bases from J; junction bases left unmatched: 5. In DNA form, the CDR3 reads TGCAGCGTACTAGCGGGAGGGTTGAGCTCCTACAATGAGCAGTTCTTC. It translates to CSVLAGGLSSYNEQFF.

J is TRBJ1-1 and V is TRBV12-2; no DNA check was done on the table's D call, TRBD1. TRBV12-2 is a listed pseudogene. This CDR3 spans 22 amino acids. The CDR3 DNA follows: TGTGCAAGTCGCTTAGGAAATACAGGGGGCGTGTTTATCGAGCCGGGAGACACTGAAGCTTTCTTT. It is translated as CASRLGNTGGVFIEPGDTEAFF.

The chain uses TRBV28 and TRBJ2-1, with D maybe TRBD1 (6 bases). The CDR3 runs to 16 residues. Trimming left V 5 bases short and J 0 bases short, with 14 bases between. The germline V gene encodes CDR1 MDHEN and CDR2 SYDVKM. The CDR3 reads CASSGQDRSSYNEQFF. CDR3 DNA sequence: TGTGCCAGCAGTGGCCAAGACAGGAGCTCCTACAATGAGCAGTTCTTC.

CDR3 loop: CASSPRVAEQYF. The DNA for the CDR3 is TGTGCCAGCAGCCCCAGGGTTGCGGAGCAGTACTTC. The chain joins TRBV7-9 to TRBJ2-7; the D gene is possibly TRBD1 (5 bases). With 5 bases removed from V and 7 bases from J, the gap between germline ends came to 12 bases. CDR3 length equals 12 residues. Germline loops: CDR1 SEHNR, CDR2 FQNEAQ (reference sequence). Filled out from reference TRBV7-9 and TRBJ2-7, the complete variable domain reads DTGVSQNPRHKITKRGQNVTFRCDPISEHNRLYWYRQTLGQGPEFLTYFQNEAQLEKSRLLSDRFSAERPKGSFSTLEIQRTEQGDSAMYLCASSPRVAEQYFGPGTRLTVT.

This chain uses TRBV11-2 with TRBJ1-5; TRBD1 is a possible D gene (5 bases). CDR1 SGHAT and CDR2 FQNNGV come from the germline V gene. V lost 5 bases, J lost 1 base, and 12 bases lay in between. The CDR3 extends over 15 amino acids. The CDR3 sequence: CASSPPGVSNQPQHF. In nucleotides, the CDR3 is TGTGCCAGCAGCCCCCCGGGGGTAAGCAATCAGCCCCAGCATTTT.

The sample holds a few counts of this clone. This chain uses TRBV27 with TRBJ2-5, with 9 bases aligning to TRBD2. The CDR3 runs 16 residues. V was clipped by 3 bases and J by 4 bases; unmatched bases: 9. Per germline, CDR1 MNHEY and CDR2 SMNVEV (reference sequence). CDR3: CASSFRAGGFRETQYF. The CDR3 DNA is TGTGCCAGCAGTTTCCGAGCGGGAGGCTTTCGAGAGACCCAGTACTTC.

This chain connects TRBV28 to TRBJ1-2; possibly TRBD1 for D (5 bases). The germline V gene has CDR1 MDHEN and CDR2 SYDVKM. The CDR3 contains 14 residues. Trimming removed 7 bases from V and 0 bases from J, with 12 bases in between. The DNA for the CDR3 is TGTGCCAGCACGGGGGATCAAACTAACTATGGCTACACCTTC. As protein: CASTGDQTNYGYTF.

The rearrangement joins TRBV7-8 to TRBJ2-1; D remains ambiguous. The germline V gene encodes CDR1 SGHVS and CDR2 FQNEAQ. This CDR3 has 13 residues. The ends were cut back, 7 bases at V and 8 bases at J, with 15 bases in the middle. DNA for the CDR3: TGTGCCAGCACCCGAGCCCTTTTCGATGAGCAGTTCTTC. Encoded protein: CASTRALFDEQFF.

This clone was counted a few times. V and J are TRBV19 and TRBJ2-3; weak D call: TRBD2 (6 bases). The V end was cut by 2 bases, the J end by 3 bases, with 12 bases between. Per the germline V gene, CDR1 is LNHDA and CDR2 is SQIVND (reference sequence). The CDR3 is made up of 15 amino acids. As DNA, the CDR3 is TGTGCCAGTAGTATAAGGAGGGGAGGTACAGATACGCAGTATTTT. Amino acids: CASSIRRGGTDTQYF. Combining the CDR3 with reference TRBV19 and TRBJ2-3 gives the whole variable domain DGGITQSPKYLFRKEGQNVTLSCEQNLNHDAMYWYRQDPGQGLRLIYYSQIVNDFQKGDIAEGYSVSREKKESFPLTVTSAQKNPTAFYLCASSIRRGGTDTQYFGPGTRLTVL.

The chain is built from TRBV28 and TRBJ2-7; 8 bases align to TRBD2. The CDR3 is 14 residues long. CDR1 is MDHEN and CDR2 is SYDVKM in the germline V gene. V gave up 3 bases and J gave up 4 bases; unmatched junction bases: 5. The CDR3 DNA sequence: TGTGCCAGCAGTTTTGGCGGGGGGCAGTACGAGCAGTACTTC. Its protein is CASSFGGGQYEQYF.

The rearrangement links TRBV27 to TRBJ1-6; TRBD1 agrees at 9 bases. There are 15 residues in the CDR3. The germline CDR1 and CDR2 sequences are MNHEY and SMNVEV (reference sequence). The V segment lost 4 bases and the J segment 7 bases; nucleotides outside the gene matches: 5. The DNA of the CDR3 is TGTGCCAGCAGTTCCCCCGGGACAGGGAATTCACCCCTCCACTTT. It is translated as CASSSPGTGNSPLHF.

V usage is TRBV6-2 or TRBV6-3 and J usage is TRBJ1-1; TRBD1 agrees at 7 bases. Unmatched junction bases numbered 13, after V lost 4 bases and J lost 2 bases. There are 17 residues in the CDR3. Germline lookup yields CDR1 MNHEY and CDR2 SVGEGT. In DNA form, the CDR3 reads TGTGCCAGCAGTTCGACCCGGGACAGAGTTCGTAACACTGAAGCTTTCTTT. The encoded protein is CASSSTRDRVRNTEAFF.

The rearrangement joins TRBV28 to TRBJ1-6; 7 nucleotides match TRBD1. The CDR3 is made up of 12 amino acids. Germline V CDR1 and CDR2: MDHEN, SYDVKM. J gave up 9 bases and V 6 bases, and 2 bases lay outside the gene matches. The CDR3 here is CASSPGGSPLHF. The CDR3 DNA follows: TGTGCCAGCAGCCCAGGGGGTTCACCCCTCCACTTT.

The J gene is TRBJ1-4, the V gene TRBV28, with 10 bases matching TRBD1. Germline V lookup: CDR1 MDHEN, CDR2 SYDVKM. This CDR3 has 15 amino acids. V was clipped by 6 bases and J by 8 bases; unmatched bases: 9. CDR3 DNA: TGTGCCAGCAGACCCAGACAGGGGGCCTGGGAAAAACTGTTTTTT. This translates into CASRPRQGAWEKLFF.

The V and J genes are TRBV5-8 and TRBJ1-4; 11 nucleotides agree with TRBD1. The germline V gene encodes CDR1 SGHTS and CDR2 YDEGEE. Trimming cost V 4 bases and J 13 bases; bases outside gene matches: 9. The CDR3 covers 14 residues. The CDR3 loop is CASSRAGQGVGLFF. The CDR3 coding sequence is TGTGCCAGCAGCCGGGCGGGACAGGGGGTCGGACTGTTTTTT.

This clone was recorded at least ten times. The chain combines TRBV7-3 with TRBJ1-1; 9 positions match TRBD1. This CDR3 spans 14 amino acids. CDR1 is SGHTA and CDR2 is FQGTGA in the germline V gene. Germline trimming cut 5 bases from V and 7 bases from J; bases unmatched to any gene: 8. CDR3 coding DNA: TGTGCCAGCAGCCCCGGGACAGGGTCTCTTGAAGCTTTCTTT. This codes for CASSPGTGSLEAFF.